This entry concerns a single T cell receptor (beta chain). What it recognizes is unknown. The repertoire was sequenced with immunoSEQ multiplex PCR; TCRdb's copy has only in-frame clones and lacks some. The sample holds approximately 740,000 clones; almost 95% are singletons and the top ten take around 24%. Terminally differentiated effector memory CD45RA+ cells were excluded from the naive CD8 cells, which were CD45RO-negative and positively selected for CCR7. These data are taken from a study of shared clonotypes between healthy human individuals. Whole-study findings and limits: Across a handful of donors, naive CD4 shared 4.5% to 6%, naive CD8 around 3.8%, memory CD4 about 2.5%, memory CD8 approximately 0.4%.

Germline loops: CDR1 SQVTM, CDR2 ANQGSEA. The CDR3 is 16 amino acids. V trimming: 5 bases; J trimming: 2 bases; junction bases outside the gene matches: 14. This sequence was found in a man aged 25 to 40 in good health. Sequences were obtained from naive CD8+ T cells sorted from blood. This chain joins TRBV29-1 and TRBJ1-1; 7 bases match TRBD1. CDR3 region: CSVPTRFGQVNTEAFF. The CDR3 nucleotides are TGCAGCGTTCCAACCAGATTTGGACAGGTTAACACTGAAGCTTTCTTT.